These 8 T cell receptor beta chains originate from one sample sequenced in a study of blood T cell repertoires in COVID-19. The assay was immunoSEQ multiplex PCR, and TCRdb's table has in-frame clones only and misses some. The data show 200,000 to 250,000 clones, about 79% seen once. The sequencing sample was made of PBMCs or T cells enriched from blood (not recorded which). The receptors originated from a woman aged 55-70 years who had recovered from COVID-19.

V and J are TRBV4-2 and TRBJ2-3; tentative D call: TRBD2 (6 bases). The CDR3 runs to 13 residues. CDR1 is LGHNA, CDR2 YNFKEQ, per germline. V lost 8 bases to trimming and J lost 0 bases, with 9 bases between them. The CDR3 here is CASVGGSTDTQYF. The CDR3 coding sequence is TGTGCCAGCGTGGGGGGAAGCACAGATACGCAGTATTTT.

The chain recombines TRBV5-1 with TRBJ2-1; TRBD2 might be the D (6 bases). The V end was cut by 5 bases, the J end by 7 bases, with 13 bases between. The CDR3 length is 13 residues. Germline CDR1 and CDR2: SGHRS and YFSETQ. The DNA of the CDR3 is TGCGCCAGCAGTTCGGGAGCCCAAAATGAGCAGTTCTTC. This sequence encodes CASSSGAQNEQFF.

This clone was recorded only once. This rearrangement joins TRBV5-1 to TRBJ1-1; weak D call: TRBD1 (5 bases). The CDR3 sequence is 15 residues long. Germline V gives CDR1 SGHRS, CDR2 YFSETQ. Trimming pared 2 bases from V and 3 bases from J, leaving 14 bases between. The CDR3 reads CASSFQDGGDTEAFF. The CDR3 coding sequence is TGCGCCAGCAGCTTTCAGGACGGGGGGGACACTGAAGCTTTCTTT.

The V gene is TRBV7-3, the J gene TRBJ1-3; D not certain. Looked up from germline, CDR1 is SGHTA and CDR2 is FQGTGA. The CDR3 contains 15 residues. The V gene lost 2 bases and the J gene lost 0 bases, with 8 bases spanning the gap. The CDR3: CASSLGPSSGNTIYF. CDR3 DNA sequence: TGTGCCAGCAGCTTAGGGCCGTCCTCTGGAAACACCATATATTTT.

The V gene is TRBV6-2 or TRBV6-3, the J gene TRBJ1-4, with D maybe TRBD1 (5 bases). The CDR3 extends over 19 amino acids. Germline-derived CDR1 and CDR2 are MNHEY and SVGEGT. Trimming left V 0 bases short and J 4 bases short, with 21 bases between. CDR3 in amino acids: CASSYSLFGRGRSNEKLFF. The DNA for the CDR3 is TGTGCCAGCAGTTACTCGTTGTTCGGTCGGGGGAGAAGTAATGAAAAACTGTTTTTT.

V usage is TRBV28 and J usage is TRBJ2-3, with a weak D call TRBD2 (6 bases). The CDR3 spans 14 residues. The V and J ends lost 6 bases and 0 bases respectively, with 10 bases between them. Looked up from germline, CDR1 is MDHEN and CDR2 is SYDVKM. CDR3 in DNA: TGTGCCAGCAGAGGAGGGGCTAGCACAGATACGCAGTATTTT. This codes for CASRGGASTDTQYF. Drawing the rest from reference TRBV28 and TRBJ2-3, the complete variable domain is DVKVTQSSRYLVKRTGEKVFLECVQDMDHENMFWYRQDPGLGLRLIYFSYDVKMKEKGDIPEGYSVSREKKERFSLILESASTNQTSMYLCASRGGASTDTQYFGPGTRLTVL.

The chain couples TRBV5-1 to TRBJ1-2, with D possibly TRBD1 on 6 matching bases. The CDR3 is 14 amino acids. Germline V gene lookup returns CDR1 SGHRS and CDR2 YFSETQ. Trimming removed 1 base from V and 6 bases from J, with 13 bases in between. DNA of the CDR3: TGCGCCAGCAGCTTGAAAGGGGGAAGGGATGGCTACACCTTC. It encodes CASSLKGGRDGYTF. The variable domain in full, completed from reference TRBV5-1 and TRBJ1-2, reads KAGVTQTPRYLIKTRGQQVTLSCSPISGHRSVSWYQQTPGQGLQFLFEYFSETQRNKGNFPGRFSGRQFSNSRSEMNVSTLELGDSALYLCASSLKGGRDGYTFGSGTRLTVV.

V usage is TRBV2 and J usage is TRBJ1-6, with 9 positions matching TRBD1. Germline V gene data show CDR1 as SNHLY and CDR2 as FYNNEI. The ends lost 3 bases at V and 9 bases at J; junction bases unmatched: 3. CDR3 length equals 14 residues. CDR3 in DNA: TGTGCCAGCAGTGATGGACAGGGGAGTTCACCCCTCCACTTT. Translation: CASSDGQGSSPLHF.